Presented here are 13 T cell receptor beta chains from one specimen sequenced in a study of T cells in localized non-small cell lung cancer. Profiled with immunoSEQ multiplex PCR; TCRdb holds only in-frame clones, not every one. The sample contains roughly 89,000 clones, about nine tenths of which appear only once. Sequencing was performed on PBMCs, taken before any cancer treatment. The receptors were gathered from a woman between 40 and 69 years old with stage II squamous cell lung carcinoma.

This chain joins TRBV5-5 and TRBJ2-7; 13 bases align to TRBD2. The CDR3 is 17 amino acids. V was clipped by 6 bases and J by 3 bases; unmatched bases: 12. CDR1 is SGHKS and CDR2 is YYEKEE in the germline V gene (reference sequence). For the CDR3, the DNA is TGTGCCAGCACCATAAGGACTAGCGGGGGCCCTTTCTACGAGCAGTACTTC. Its translation is CASTIRTSGGPFYEQYF.

V is TRBV7-6 and J is TRBJ2-1; 11 nucleotides agree with TRBD2. The CDR3 consists of 13 residues. Germline V gene sequence: CDR1 SGHVS, CDR2 FNYEAQ. The trim removed 5 bases at V and 10 bases at J, leaving 4 bases unmatched. CDR3 sequence reads: CASSKRTSGEQFF. CDR3 bases: TGTGCCAGCAGCAAGCGGACTAGCGGGGAGCAGTTCTTC.

V and J are TRBV13 and TRBJ1-1; no reliable D call. The length of the CDR3 is 15 residues. Germline CDR1 PRHDT, CDR2 FYEKMQ (reference sequence). The germline V and J ends were trimmed by 3 bases and 0 bases, with 11 bases remaining between them. CDR3 region: CASSFPGPLNTEAFF. In DNA form, the CDR3 reads TGTGCCAGCAGCTTCCCAGGACCCCTGAACACTGAAGCTTTCTTT.

In DNA, the CDR3 is TGTGCCACCAGCATCGACAGAGTTAACACTGAAGCTTTCTTT. Its translation: CATSIDRVNTEAFF. The chain employs TRBV15 and TRBJ1-1, with D perhaps TRBD1 (5 bases). This CDR3 region has 14 residues. Germline V gene lookup returns CDR1 LNHNV and CDR2 YYDKDF (reference sequence). The ends were cut back, 4 bases at V and 2 bases at J, with 11 bases in the middle.

This sequence joins TRBV29-1 and TRBJ1-1; D unresolved. The CDR3 loop spans 11 amino acids. Germline-derived CDR1 and CDR2 are SQVTM and ANQGSEA. V was shortened by 5 bases and J by 7 bases, with 11 bases between the two germline ends. CDR3 in DNA: TGCAGCGTTATTTTCTTAATTGAAGCTTTCTTT. Amino acid sequence: CSVIFLIEAFF. Supplemented by reference TRBV29-1 and TRBJ1-1, the full variable domain reads SAVISQKPSRDICQRGTSLTIQCQVDSQVTMMFWYRQQPGQSLTLIATANQGSEATYESGFVIDKFPISRPNLTFSTLTVSNMSPEDSSIYLCSVIFLIEAFFGQGTRLTVV.

The chain employs TRBV7-9 and TRBJ2-1; D is unclear. The CDR3 has 12 residues. The germline V and J ends were trimmed by 3 bases and 5 bases, with 5 bases remaining between them. The germline V gene has CDR1 SEHNR and CDR2 FQNEAQ (reference sequence). CDR3 sequence (DNA): TGTGCCAGCAGCTTCAGGAACAATGAGCAGTTCTTC. It translates to CASSFRNNEQFF. Together with reference TRBV7-9 and TRBJ2-1, the CDR3 gives the full variable domain: DTGVSQNPRHKITKRGQNVTFRCDPISEHNRLYWYRQTLGQGPEFLTYFQNEAQLEKSRLLSDRFSAERPKGSFSTLEIQRTEQGDSAMYLCASSFRNNEQFFGPGTRLTVL.

The CDR3: CASSFSGWEETQYF. DNA for the CDR3: TGTGCCAGCAGCTTTAGCGGTTGGGAAGAGACCCAGTACTTC. The chain links TRBV5-4 to TRBJ2-5, with a weak D call TRBD2 (6 bases). V lost 2 bases, J lost 3 bases, and 11 bases lay in between. The CDR3 extends over 14 amino acids. Germline loops: CDR1 SGHNT, CDR2 YYREEE (reference sequence). The full variable domain, its missing parts supplied by reference TRBV5-4 and TRBJ2-5, is ETGVTQSPTHLIKTRGQQVTLRCSSQSGHNTVSWYQQALGQGPQFIFQYYREEENGRGNFPPRFSGLQFPNYSSELNVNALELDDSALYLCASSFSGWEETQYFGPGTRLLVL.

The chain couples TRBV6-5 to TRBJ2-5; D unresolved. CDR3 size: 14 residues. Germline CDR1 and CDR2: MNHEY and SVGAGI. V was clipped by 7 bases and J by 1 base, with 13 bases between them. The CDR3: CASTGPGLQETQYF. The CDR3 bases are TGTGCCAGCACCGGTCCGGGCCTCCAAGAGACCCAGTACTTC.

This chain connects TRBV29-1 to TRBJ2-3; 7 bases line up with TRBD1. The CDR3 consists of 12 residues. Germline loops: CDR1 SQVTM, CDR2 ANQGSEA. Trimming cost V 3 bases and J 9 bases; bases outside gene matches: 6. CDR3 in amino acids: CSVEAQGETQYF. The CDR3 bases are TGCAGCGTTGAGGCCCAGGGGGAGACGCAGTATTTT.

The genes are TRBV19 and TRBJ2-2; 11 nucleotides match TRBD2. Per germline, CDR1 LNHDA and CDR2 SQIVND (reference sequence). Trimming removed 9 bases from V and 3 bases from J; junction bases left unmatched: 3. The CDR3 sequence is 14 residues long. The CDR3 spells CASKGLADTGELFF. In nucleotides, the CDR3 is TGTGCCAGCAAGGGACTAGCGGACACCGGGGAGCTGTTTTTT.

The rearrangement joins TRBV5-8 to TRBJ2-1; 12 bases are shared with TRBD2. Germline V gives CDR1 SGHTS, CDR2 YDEGEE. This CDR3 spans 15 amino acids. Germline trimming cut 3 bases from V and 4 bases from J; bases unmatched to any gene: 2. CDR3: CASSWGTSGYNEQFF. Here the CDR3 DNA reads TGTGCCAGCAGCTGGGGGACTAGCGGGTACAATGAGCAGTTCTTC.

CDR3 DNA sequence: TGTGCCAGCAGCCAAGAGGACCGCCCCAGGGATGAGCAGTTCTTC. Encoded protein: CASSQEDRPRDEQFF. V is TRBV14 and J is TRBJ2-1; a possible D gene is TRBD1 (5 bases). In germline, CDR1 is SGHDN, CDR2 FVKESK. The ends were cut back, 0 bases at V and 8 bases at J, with 14 bases in the middle. The CDR3 is 15 residues long.

The chain employs TRBV6-5 and TRBJ1-5, with 11 bases identical to TRBD1. V shed 4 bases and J 4 bases; nucleotides not matched to a gene: 6. CDR3 length: 16 amino acids. Germline CDR1 is MNHEY and CDR2 is SVGAGI. The CDR3 region has the DNA TGTGCCAGCAGTTCCGCCGGGACAGGGGGAAATCAGCCCCAGCATTTT. Translation gives CASSSAGTGGNQPQHF.